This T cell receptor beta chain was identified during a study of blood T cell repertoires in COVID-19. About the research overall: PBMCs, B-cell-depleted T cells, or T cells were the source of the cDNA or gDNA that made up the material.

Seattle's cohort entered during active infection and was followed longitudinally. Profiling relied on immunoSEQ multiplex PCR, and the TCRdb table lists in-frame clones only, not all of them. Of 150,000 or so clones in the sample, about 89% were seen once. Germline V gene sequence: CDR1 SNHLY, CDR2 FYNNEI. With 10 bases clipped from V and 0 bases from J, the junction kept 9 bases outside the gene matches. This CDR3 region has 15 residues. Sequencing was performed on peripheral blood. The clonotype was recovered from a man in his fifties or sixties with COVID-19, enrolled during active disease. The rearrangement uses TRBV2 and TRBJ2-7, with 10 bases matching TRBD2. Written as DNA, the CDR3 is TGTGCCACAAACCCAACTAGCGGGGCCTCCTACGAGCAGTACTTC. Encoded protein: CATNPTSGASYEQYF.